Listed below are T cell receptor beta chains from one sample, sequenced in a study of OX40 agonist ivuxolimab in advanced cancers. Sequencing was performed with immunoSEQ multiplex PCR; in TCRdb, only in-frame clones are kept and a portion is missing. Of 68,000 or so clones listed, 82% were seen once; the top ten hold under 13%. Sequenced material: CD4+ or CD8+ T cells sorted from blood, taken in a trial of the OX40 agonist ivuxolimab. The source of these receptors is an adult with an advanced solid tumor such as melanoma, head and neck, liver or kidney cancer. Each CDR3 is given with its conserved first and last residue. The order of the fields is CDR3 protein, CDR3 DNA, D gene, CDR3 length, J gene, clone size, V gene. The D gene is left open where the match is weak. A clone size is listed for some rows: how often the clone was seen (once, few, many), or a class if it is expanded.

CDR3aa: CASSQSPRRQNEKLFF
CDR3nt: TGCGCCAGCAGTCAATCCCCAAGGAGACAAAATGAAAAACTGTTTTTT
d_gene: .
len: 16
j_gene: TRBJ1-4
abundance: .
v_gene: TRBV23-1

CDR3aa: CASRKKGGRSGNTIYF
CDR3nt: TGTGCCAGCAGAAAGAAGGGAGGGAGGTCTGGAAACACCATATATTTT
d_gene: .
len: 16
j_gene: TRBJ1-3
abundance: .
v_gene: TRBV28

CDR3aa: CASRSDRLMNTEAFF
CDR3nt: TGTGCCAGCAGAAGCGACAGACTCATGAACACTGAAGCTTTCTTT
d_gene: .
len: 15
j_gene: TRBJ1-1
abundance: .
v_gene: TRBV6-5

CDR3aa: CASSTVGIRGTLATNEKLFF
CDR3nt: TGTGCCAGCAGCACCGTAGGGATCAGGGGTACTCTTGCAACTAATGAAAAACTGTTTTTT
d_gene: .
len: 20
j_gene: TRBJ1-4
abundance: .
v_gene: TRBV21-1

CDR3aa: CASSSQGANTGELFF
CDR3nt: TGCGCCAGCAGCTCCCAGGGGGCTAACACCGGGGAGCTGTTTTTT
d_gene: TRBD1
len: 15
j_gene: TRBJ2-2
abundance: .
v_gene: TRBV5-1

CDR3aa: CASSLTTSLNNEQFF
CDR3nt: TGCGCCAGCAGCTTGACGACTAGCCTCAACAATGAGCAGTTCTTC
d_gene: TRBD2
len: 15
j_gene: TRBJ2-1
abundance: few
v_gene: TRBV5-1

CDR3aa: CASQGRSNQPQHF
CDR3nt: TGTGCCAGTCAAGGGAGGAGCAATCAGCCCCAGCATTTT
d_gene: .
len: 13
j_gene: TRBJ1-5
abundance: .
v_gene: TRBV6-5

CDR3aa: CASSPQRGPNTGELFF
CDR3nt: TGCGCCAGCAGCCCACAGCGGGGGCCGAACACCGGGGAGCTGTTTTTT
d_gene: TRBD2
len: 16
j_gene: TRBJ2-2
abundance: .
v_gene: TRBV4-1

CDR3aa: CASSILPQGFYGYTF
CDR3nt: TGTGCCAGTAGTATTCTCCCACAGGGATTCTATGGCTACACCTTC
d_gene: .
len: 15
j_gene: TRBJ1-2
abundance: .
v_gene: TRBV19

CDR3aa: CASSSGLAGGGEQFF
CDR3nt: TGCGCCAGCAGCTCGGGACTAGCGGGAGGGGGTGAGCAGTTCTTC
d_gene: TRBD2
len: 15
j_gene: TRBJ2-1
abundance: few
v_gene: TRBV5-1

CDR3aa: CASSVSQGSNEKLFF
CDR3nt: TGTGCCAGCAGCGTCTCACAGGGTTCTAATGAAAAACTGTTTTTT
d_gene: .
len: 15
j_gene: TRBJ1-4
abundance: .
v_gene: TRBV7-2

CDR3aa: CASSSRDGAKNIQYF
CDR3nt: TGTGCCAGCAGTTCCCGGGACGGAGCCAAAAACATTCAGTACTTC
d_gene: .
len: 15
j_gene: TRBJ2-4
abundance: .
v_gene: TRBV28

CDR3aa: CASSYRGGETQYF
CDR3nt: TGTGCCAGCAGCTACAGGGGAGGGGAGACCCAGTACTTC
d_gene: .
len: 13
j_gene: TRBJ2-5
abundance: .
v_gene: TRBV5-4

CDR3aa: CASSLAAGGVTEAFF
CDR3nt: TGTGCCAGCAGCTTAGCGGCAGGGGGCGTGACTGAAGCTTTCTTT
d_gene: TRBD1
len: 15
j_gene: TRBJ1-1
abundance: .
v_gene: TRBV7-9

CDR3aa: CASSYGVGTGQPQHF
CDR3nt: TGTGCCAGCAGTTACGGGGTAGGGACTGGTCAGCCCCAGCATTTT
d_gene: .
len: 15
j_gene: TRBJ1-5
abundance: .
v_gene: TRBV6-6

CDR3aa: CASSREGQENTEAFF
CDR3nt: TGTGCCAGCAGCCGGGAGGGACAGGAGAACACTGAAGCTTTCTTT
d_gene: TRBD1
len: 15
j_gene: TRBJ1-1
abundance: .
v_gene: TRBV4-2

CDR3aa: CASSLGQGTEQYF
CDR3nt: TGTGCCAGCAGCTTGGGACAGGGTACCGAGCAGTACTTC
d_gene: TRBD1
len: 13
j_gene: TRBJ2-7
abundance: once
v_gene: TRBV5-8

CDR3aa: CATRLNRDGNQPQHF
CDR3nt: TGTGCCACCAGGCTCAACCGGGACGGCAATCAGCCCCAGCATTTT
d_gene: .
len: 15
j_gene: TRBJ1-5
abundance: .
v_gene: TRBV15

CDR3aa: CASSELGGGIGTDTQYF
CDR3nt: TGTGCCAGCAGTGAATTGGGGGGGGGTATTGGCACAGATACGCAGTATTTT
d_gene: TRBD2
len: 17
j_gene: TRBJ2-3
abundance: .
v_gene: TRBV2

CDR3aa: CASSWSGGPGDTQYF
CDR3nt: TGTGCCAGCAGCTGGAGCGGGGGTCCGGGGGATACGCAGTATTTT
d_gene: TRBD2
len: 15
j_gene: TRBJ2-3
abundance: .
v_gene: TRBV7-2

CDR3aa: CASSSGQGVPTEAFF
CDR3nt: TGCGCCAGCAGCTCGGGACAGGGGGTGCCCACTGAAGCTTTCTTT
d_gene: TRBD1
len: 15
j_gene: TRBJ1-1
abundance: once
v_gene: TRBV5-1

CDR3aa: CASSLGTGGTEAFF
CDR3nt: TGCGCCAGCAGCTTGGGGACAGGGGGCACTGAAGCTTTCTTT
d_gene: TRBD1
len: 14
j_gene: TRBJ1-1
abundance: .
v_gene: TRBV5-1

CDR3aa: CASSDRTSGRSDTQYF
CDR3nt: TGTGCCAGCAGTGATCGGACTAGCGGGAGGTCAGATACGCAGTATTTT
d_gene: TRBD2
len: 16
j_gene: TRBJ2-3
abundance: .
v_gene: TRBV6-1

CDR3aa: CASSMPRMRSPLHF
CDR3nt: TGTGCCAGTAGTATGCCCAGGATGCGTTCACCCCTCCACTTT
d_gene: .
len: 14
j_gene: TRBJ1-6
abundance: few
v_gene: TRBV19

CDR3aa: CASSSLPGQRHEKLFF
CDR3nt: TGTGCCAGCAGTTCTTTACCGGGACAGCGGCATGAAAAACTGTTTTTT
d_gene: TRBD1
len: 16
j_gene: TRBJ1-4
abundance: .
v_gene: TRBV6-5

CDR3aa: CASSQEPGPNYEQYF
CDR3nt: TGCGCCAGCAGCCAAGAACCCGGGCCAAATTACGAGCAGTACTTC
d_gene: .
len: 15
j_gene: TRBJ2-7
abundance: .
v_gene: TRBV4-3

CDR3aa: CASSPRDSYGYTF
CDR3nt: TGTGCCAGCAGTCCCCGGGACAGCTATGGCTACACCTTC
d_gene: TRBD1
len: 13
j_gene: TRBJ1-2
abundance: few
v_gene: TRBV28

CDR3aa: CASSVGAGAKYF
CDR3nt: .
d_gene: .
len: 12
j_gene: TRBJ2-5
abundance: .
v_gene: TRBV9

CDR3aa: CAWTSGGSTDTQYF
CDR3nt: TGTGCCTGGACTAGCGGGGGAAGCACAGATACGCAGTATTTT
d_gene: TRBD2
len: 14
j_gene: TRBJ2-3
abundance: .
v_gene: TRBV30

CDR3aa: CASSPTGESSGNTIYF
CDR3nt: TGCGCCAGCAGTCCGACCGGGGAGAGCTCTGGAAACACCATATATTTT
d_gene: .
len: 16
j_gene: TRBJ1-3
abundance: .
v_gene: TRBV23-1

CDR3aa: CASSPRRTAQETQYF
CDR3nt: TGTGCCAGCAGCCCTCGACGGACGGCGCAAGAGACCCAGTACTTC
d_gene: .
len: 15
j_gene: TRBJ2-5
abundance: .
v_gene: TRBV9

CDR3aa: CASSLYLGTGELFF
CDR3nt: TGTGCCAGCAGTTTATACCTAGGAACCGGGGAGCTGTTTTTT
d_gene: .
len: 14
j_gene: TRBJ2-2
abundance: .
v_gene: TRBV27

CDR3aa: CASRIDSSYGYTF
CDR3nt: TGTGCCAGCAGAATAGACAGCAGCTATGGCTACACCTTC
d_gene: .
len: 13
j_gene: TRBJ1-2
abundance: .
v_gene: TRBV2

CDR3aa: CASSPHRDRDNEQFF
CDR3nt: TGTGCCAGCAGCCCTCACCGGGACAGAGACAATGAGCAGTTCTTC
d_gene: TRBD1
len: 15
j_gene: TRBJ2-1
abundance: .
v_gene: TRBV7-7

CDR3aa: CASTEGGTGIEKLFF
CDR3nt: TGTGCCAGCACCGAAGGGGGGACGGGGATTGAAAAACTGTTTTTT
d_gene: .
len: 15
j_gene: TRBJ1-4
abundance: .
v_gene: TRBV28

CDR3aa: CASSALTGELFF
CDR3nt: TGTGCCAGCAGCGCCCTCACCGGGGAGCTGTTTTTT
d_gene: .
len: 12
j_gene: TRBJ2-2
abundance: .
v_gene: TRBV5-4

CDR3aa: CASSPSASTDTQYF
CDR3nt: TGTGCCAGCTCACCATCTGCTAGCACAGATACGCAGTATTTT
d_gene: .
len: 14
j_gene: TRBJ2-3
abundance: .
v_gene: TRBV18

CDR3aa: CASSPREGETNEQFF
CDR3nt: TGTGCCAGCAGCCCAAGAGAGGGGGAGACCAATGAGCAGTTCTTC
d_gene: .
len: 15
j_gene: TRBJ2-1
abundance: few
v_gene: TRBV9

CDR3aa: CASSTRNREGNIQYF
CDR3nt: TGTGCCAGCAGTACCCGGAACAGGGAGGGAAACATTCAGTACTTC
d_gene: .
len: 15
j_gene: TRBJ2-4
abundance: .
v_gene: TRBV27

CDR3aa: CASSPPQGQGGYTF
CDR3nt: TGTGCCAGCAGTCCCCCCCAAGGACAGGGAGGCTACACCTTC
d_gene: TRBD1
len: 14
j_gene: TRBJ1-2
abundance: .
v_gene: TRBV27

CDR3aa: CASSRLKGDTEAFF
CDR3nt: TGTGCCAGCTCACGGTTAAAGGGGGACACTGAAGCTTTCTTT
d_gene: .
len: 14
j_gene: TRBJ1-1
abundance: few
v_gene: TRBV18

CDR3aa: CASSERSGVSNEKLFF
CDR3nt: TGTGCCAGCAGTGAAAGGTCAGGGGTTTCGAATGAAAAACTGTTTTTT
d_gene: .
len: 16
j_gene: TRBJ1-4
abundance: once
v_gene: TRBV6-1

CDR3aa: CASSTSSGSSYEQYF
CDR3nt: TGTGCCAGCAGCACCTCCAGCGGGAGCTCCTACGAGCAGTACTTC
d_gene: TRBD2
len: 15
j_gene: TRBJ2-7
abundance: .
v_gene: TRBV7-2

CDR3aa: CAWSVGVGNTIYF
CDR3nt: TGTGCCTGGAGTGTCGGCGTAGGAAACACCATATATTTT
d_gene: .
len: 13
j_gene: TRBJ1-3
abundance: .
v_gene: TRBV30

CDR3aa: CASSYGRGATEAFF
CDR3nt: TGTGCCAGCAGTTACGGCAGGGGGGCCACTGAAGCTTTCTTT
d_gene: TRBD1
len: 14
j_gene: TRBJ1-1
abundance: .
v_gene: TRBV6-5

CDR3aa: CASSLLDPQTGRYGYTF
CDR3nt: TGTGCCAGCAGCTTGCTGGATCCTCAAACCGGCCGCTATGGCTACACCTTC
d_gene: .
len: 17
j_gene: TRBJ1-2
abundance: once
v_gene: TRBV5-6

CDR3aa: CASSQGVTTNEKLFF
CDR3nt: TGTGCCAGCAGCCAAGGGGTAACAACTAATGAAAAACTGTTTTTT
d_gene: .
len: 15
j_gene: TRBJ1-4
abundance: .
v_gene: TRBV14

CDR3aa: CAWSVGGYGYTF
CDR3nt: TGTGCCTGGAGTGTCGGCGGCTATGGCTACACCTTC
d_gene: .
len: 12
j_gene: TRBJ1-2
abundance: .
v_gene: TRBV30

CDR3aa: CASSPVLFTGVYEQYF
CDR3nt: TGTGCCAGCTCACCAGTTTTATTTACAGGGGTCTACGAGCAGTACTTC
d_gene: TRBD1
len: 16
j_gene: TRBJ2-7
abundance: .
v_gene: TRBV18

CDR3aa: CATRRQQGNYGYTF
CDR3nt: TGTGCCACCAGACGACAACAGGGGAACTATGGCTACACCTTC
d_gene: TRBD1
len: 14
j_gene: TRBJ1-2
abundance: .
v_gene: TRBV19

CDR3aa: CASSAKRGSTDTQYF
CDR3nt: TGTGCCAGCAGCGCCAAGCGGGGTAGCACAGATACGCAGTATTTT
d_gene: TRBD2
len: 15
j_gene: TRBJ2-3
abundance: .
v_gene: TRBV5-6

CDR3aa: CASSPDSSGANVLTF
CDR3nt: TGTGCCAGCAGCCCGGACAGCTCTGGGGCCAACGTCCTGACTTTC
d_gene: .
len: 15
j_gene: TRBJ2-6
abundance: .
v_gene: TRBV5-8

CDR3aa: CASSVIASGELFF
CDR3nt: TGTGCCAGCAGTGTAATAGCTTCCGGGGAGCTGTTTTTT
d_gene: .
len: 13
j_gene: TRBJ2-2
abundance: .
v_gene: TRBV2

CDR3aa: CASSLSGRGRETQYF
CDR3nt: TGTGCCAGCAGCTTATCGGGCAGGGGGCGAGAGACCCAGTACTTC
d_gene: TRBD1
len: 15
j_gene: TRBJ2-5
abundance: few
v_gene: TRBV7-9

CDR3aa: CASSFQGGQPQHF
CDR3nt: TGTGCCAGCAGTTTTCAAGGGGGTCAGCCCCAGCATTTT
d_gene: .
len: 13
j_gene: TRBJ1-5
abundance: .
v_gene: TRBV7-2

CDR3aa: CAIRTEGQGIYEQYF
CDR3nt: TGTGCCATCAGGACTGAAGGACAGGGGATCTACGAGCAGTACTTC
d_gene: TRBD1
len: 15
j_gene: TRBJ2-7
abundance: once
v_gene: TRBV10-3

CDR3aa: CAISGQGADTEAFF
CDR3nt: TGTGCCATCAGTGGCCAGGGCGCGGACACTGAAGCTTTCTTT
d_gene: .
len: 14
j_gene: TRBJ1-1
abundance: .
v_gene: TRBV10-3